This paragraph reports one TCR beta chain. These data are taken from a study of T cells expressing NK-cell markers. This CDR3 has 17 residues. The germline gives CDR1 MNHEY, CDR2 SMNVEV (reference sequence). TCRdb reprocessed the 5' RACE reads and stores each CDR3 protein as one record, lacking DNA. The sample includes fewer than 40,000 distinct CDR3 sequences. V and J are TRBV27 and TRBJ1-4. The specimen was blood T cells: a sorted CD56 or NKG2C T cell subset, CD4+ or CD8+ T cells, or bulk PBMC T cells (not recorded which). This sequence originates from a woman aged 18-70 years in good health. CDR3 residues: CASSLVGDSPTNEKLFF.